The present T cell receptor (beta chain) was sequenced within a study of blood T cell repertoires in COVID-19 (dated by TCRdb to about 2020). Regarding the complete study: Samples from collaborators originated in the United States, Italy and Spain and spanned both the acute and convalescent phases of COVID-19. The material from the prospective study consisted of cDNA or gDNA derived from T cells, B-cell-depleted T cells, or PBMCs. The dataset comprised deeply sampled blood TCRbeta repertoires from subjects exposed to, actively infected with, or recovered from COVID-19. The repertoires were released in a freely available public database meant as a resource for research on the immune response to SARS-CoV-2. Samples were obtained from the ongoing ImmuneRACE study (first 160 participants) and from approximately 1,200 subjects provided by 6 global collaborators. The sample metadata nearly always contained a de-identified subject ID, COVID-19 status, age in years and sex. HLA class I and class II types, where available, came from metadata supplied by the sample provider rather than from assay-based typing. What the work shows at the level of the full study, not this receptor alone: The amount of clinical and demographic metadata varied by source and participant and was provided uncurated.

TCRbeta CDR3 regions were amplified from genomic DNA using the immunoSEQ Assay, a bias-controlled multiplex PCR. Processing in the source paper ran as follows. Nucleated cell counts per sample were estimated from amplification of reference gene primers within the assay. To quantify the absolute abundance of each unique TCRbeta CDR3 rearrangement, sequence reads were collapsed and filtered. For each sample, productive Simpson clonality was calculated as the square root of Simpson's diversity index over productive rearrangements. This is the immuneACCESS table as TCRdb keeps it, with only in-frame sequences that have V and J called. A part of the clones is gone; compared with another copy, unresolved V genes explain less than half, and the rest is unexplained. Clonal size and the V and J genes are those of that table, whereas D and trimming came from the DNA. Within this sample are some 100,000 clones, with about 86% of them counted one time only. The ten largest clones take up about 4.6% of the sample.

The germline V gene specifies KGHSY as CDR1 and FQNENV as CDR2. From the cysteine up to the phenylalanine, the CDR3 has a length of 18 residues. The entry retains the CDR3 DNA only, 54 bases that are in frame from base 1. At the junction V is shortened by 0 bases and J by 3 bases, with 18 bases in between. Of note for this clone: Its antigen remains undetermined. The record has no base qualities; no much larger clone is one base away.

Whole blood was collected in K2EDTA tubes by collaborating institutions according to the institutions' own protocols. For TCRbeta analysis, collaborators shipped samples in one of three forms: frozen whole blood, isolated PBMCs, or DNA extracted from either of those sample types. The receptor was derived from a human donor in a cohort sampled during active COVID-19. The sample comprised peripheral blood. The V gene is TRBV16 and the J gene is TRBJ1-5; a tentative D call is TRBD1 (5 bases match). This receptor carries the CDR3 CASSQSGQGKENNQPQHF. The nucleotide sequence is TGTGCCAGCAGCCAATCGGGGCAGGGTAAGGAGAACAATCAGCCCCAGCATTTT.